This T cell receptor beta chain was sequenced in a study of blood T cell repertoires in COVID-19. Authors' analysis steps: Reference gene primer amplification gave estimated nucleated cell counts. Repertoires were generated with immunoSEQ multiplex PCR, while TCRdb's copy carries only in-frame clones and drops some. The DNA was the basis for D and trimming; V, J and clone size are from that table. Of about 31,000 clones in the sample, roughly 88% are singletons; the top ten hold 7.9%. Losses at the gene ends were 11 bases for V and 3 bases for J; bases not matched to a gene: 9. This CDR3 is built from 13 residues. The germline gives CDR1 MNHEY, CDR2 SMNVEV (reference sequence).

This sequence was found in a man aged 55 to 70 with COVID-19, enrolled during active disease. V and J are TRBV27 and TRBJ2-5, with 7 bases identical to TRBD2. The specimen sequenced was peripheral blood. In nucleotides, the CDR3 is TGTGCCTCGCGGGACTACCCAAAAGAGACCCAGTACTTC. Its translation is CASRDYPKETQYF.